One sample yielded the 29 T cell receptor beta chains listed below, sequenced in a study of blood T cell repertoires in COVID-19. This table comes from immunoSEQ multiplex PCR, and its TCRdb copy is limited to in-frame clones, with some not included. The sample consists of about 140,000 clones, 78% of them appearing once. Sequenced material: peripheral blood. These receptors were collected from an older woman with acute or convalescent COVID-19.

This rearrangement joins TRBV6-5 to TRBJ1-3; TRBD1 matches 7 bases. The CDR3 length is 13 residues. Trimming at V came to 9 bases and at J to 0 bases, leaving 2 bases not matched to a gene. Looked up from germline, CDR1 is MNHEY and CDR2 is SVGAGI. Here the CDR3 DNA reads TGTGCCAGTGGGACAGCCTCTGGAAACACCATATATTTT. This codes for CASGTASGNTIYF.

The chain uses TRBV6-5 and TRBJ2-7; D call uncertain. Germline CDR1 is MNHEY and CDR2 is SVGAGI. V lost 8 bases and J 6 bases, leaving 11 bases between the germline ends. The CDR3 is 11 amino acids. CDR3 in amino acids: CASLRGGEQYF. The CDR3 DNA reads TGTGCCAGCCTCCGTGGCGGCGAGCAGTACTTC.

J is TRBJ1-4 and V is TRBV7-9, with TRBD1 identical over 12 bases. Germline-derived CDR1 and CDR2 are SEHNR and FQNEAQ (reference sequence). The junction had 4 bases not matched to a gene; V was cut back by 5 bases and J by 6 bases. This CDR3 region has 15 residues. This CDR3 reads CASSPGQGAYEKLFF. The CDR3 region has the DNA TGTGCCAGCAGCCCGGGACAGGGGGCCTATGAAAAACTGTTTTTT.

This clone was seen only a few times. V gene TRBV15 combines with J gene TRBJ1-2; D is uncertain. This CDR3 region has 14 residues. Germline-derived CDR1 and CDR2 are LNHNV and YYDKDF (reference sequence). V lost 0 bases and J lost 2, with 7 bases in between. CDR3 loop: CATSRDIQNYGYTF. In nucleotides, the CDR3 is TGTGCCACCAGCAGAGATATACAGAACTATGGCTACACCTTC. Full variable domain (outside the CDR3, taken from reference TRBV15 and TRBJ1-2): DAMVIQNPRYQVTQFGKPVTLSCSQTLNHNVMYWYQQKSSQAPKLLFHYYDKDFNNEADTPDNFQSRRPNTSFCFLDIRSPGLGDTAMYLCATSRDIQNYGYTFGSGTRLTVV.

This clone has just a few counts. The genes are TRBV5-4 and TRBJ1-4; TRBD1 matches 7 bases. The ends lost 4 bases at V and 4 bases at J; junction bases unmatched: 4. The CDR3 has 14 amino acids. In germline, CDR1 is SGHNT, CDR2 YYREEE (reference sequence). CDR3 protein: CASSPGQDNEKLFF. The DNA for the CDR3 is TGTGCCAGCAGCCCAGGACAGGATAATGAAAAACTGTTTTTT.

The V call is TRBV5-6, the J call TRBJ2-1; weak D call: TRBD2 (6 bases). V was cut by 6 bases and J by 9 bases, with 10 bases left in between. Germline assignment: CDR1 SGHDT and CDR2 YYEEEE. This CDR3 comprises 11 residues. The CDR3 reads CASNRRGEQFF. The DNA for the CDR3 is TGTGCCAGCAACAGGCGGGGTGAGCAGTTCTTC.

This chain connects TRBV7-8 to TRBJ2-5; 14 nucleotides agree with TRBD2. From germline, CDR1 is SGHVS and CDR2 FQNEAQ. The CDR3 loop spans 17 amino acids. V gave up 4 bases and J gave up 2 bases; unmatched junction bases: 6. CDR3: CASSSYRLAGGQETQYF. CDR3 bases: TGTGCCAGCAGCTCGTACCGACTAGCGGGAGGGCAAGAGACCCAGTACTTC.

The chain employs TRBV7-6 and TRBJ2-1; tentative D call: TRBD2 (6 bases). Trimming removed 2 bases at V and 5 bases at J, with 13 bases between. The CDR3 contains 15 residues. CDR1 is SGHVS and CDR2 is FNYEAQ in the germline V gene. The DNA of the CDR3 is TGTGCCAGCAGCTTATTTCTAGCGCTTAACAATGAGCAGTTCTTC. Translating gives CASSLFLALNNEQFF.

The rearrangement links TRBV28 to TRBJ2-7, with D possibly matching TRBD2 (7 bases). Germline CDR1 is MDHEN and CDR2 is SYDVKM. V was pared by 8 bases and J by 3 bases, with 14 bases between. The CDR3 sequence is 13 residues long. DNA for the CDR3: TGTGCCAGCGGGGGGGCACCGGTCTACGAGCAGTACTTC. Protein sequence: CASGGAPVYEQYF.

This sequence joins TRBV27 and TRBJ2-1; 7 positions match TRBD2. V lost 6 bases and J lost 0; bases outside the gene matches: 14. The CDR3 sequence is 18 residues long. CDR1 MNHEY and CDR2 SMNVEV come from the germline V gene (reference sequence). CDR3 DNA sequence: TGTGCCAGCAGCGAAGGACTAGTATCCCCCGGCTCCTACAATGAGCAGTTCTTC. The encoded protein is CASSEGLVSPGSYNEQFF.

The rearrangement joins TRBV9 to TRBJ2-2; D call uncertain. The CDR3 has 14 amino acids. V lost 4 bases and J 6 bases, leaving 13 bases between the germline ends. Germline values: CDR1 SGDLS, CDR2 YYNGEE. This CDR3 reads CASSSYSMAGELFF. In DNA, the CDR3 is TGTGCCAGCAGCTCTTATAGTATGGCCGGGGAGCTGTTTTTT.

This clone appeared a single time. The chain has TRBV7-8 and TRBJ2-1; TRBD1 is a possible D gene (6 bases). The germline CDR1 and CDR2 sequences are SGHVS and FQNEAQ. The ends were cut back, 2 bases at V and 0 bases at J, with 20 bases in the middle. The CDR3 loop spans 19 amino acids. Here the CDR3 DNA reads TGTGCCAGCAGCTTATTGTCAGGGGACGGCTTTAGCTCCTACAATGAGCAGTTCTTC. This encodes CASSLLSGDGFSSYNEQFF.

This clone qualifies as medium-sized. The chain combines TRBV19 with TRBJ2-3, with D possibly being TRBD1 (5 bases). The CDR3 sequence is 15 residues long. Germline assignment: CDR1 LNHDA and CDR2 SQIVND (reference sequence). Deletions cut 5 bases from V and 5 bases from J, with 17 bases between. The CDR3 nucleotides are TGTGCCAGTAGTGTGCTTAGGGGAAGGGGAGATACGCAGTATTTT. Translation gives CASSVLRGRGDTQYF.

V usage is TRBV7-9 and J usage is TRBJ1-2; D may be TRBD1 (6 bases). Trimming took 1 base from V and 1 from J, leaving 10 bases between them. Per germline, CDR1 SEHNR and CDR2 FQNEAQ (reference sequence). This CDR3 spans 15 amino acids. CDR3 sequence reads: CASSLDRAFNYGYTF. The CDR3 DNA is TGTGCCAGCAGCTTAGACAGGGCCTTTAACTATGGCTACACCTTC.

This chain links TRBV27 with TRBJ1-1, with no clear D. Germline V gene lookup returns CDR1 MNHEY and CDR2 SMNVEV (reference sequence). The CDR3 is 16 residues long. Trimming removed 7 bases at V and 0 bases at J, with 18 bases between. Here the CDR3 reads CASKLASGFMNTEAFF. In DNA, the CDR3 is TGTGCCAGCAAATTAGCATCGGGATTCATGAACACTGAAGCTTTCTTT.

The V gene is TRBV3-1 (or the pseudogene TRBV3-2), the J gene TRBJ1-1, with D uncertain. Germline V lookup: CDR1 LGHDT, CDR2 YNNKEL (reference sequence). The CDR3 is made up of 14 amino acids. The V end was cut by 0 bases, the J end by 11 bases, with 16 bases between. The DNA for the CDR3 is TGTGCCAGCAGCCAAGAAACGTCAGGCAGGTGGGCTTTCTTT. Its translation: CASSQETSGRWAFF.

The chain joins TRBV6-2 or TRBV6-3 to TRBJ2-1, with D unresolved. The CDR3 runs to 16 residues. Germline CDR1 is MNHEY and CDR2 is SVGEGT. V was shortened by 0 bases and J by 7 bases, with 16 bases between the two germline ends. In DNA, the CDR3 is TGTGCCAGCAGTTACTCAATCCCCAGCCTCGGGAATGAGCAGTTCTTC. Its translation is CASSYSIPSLGNEQFF.

This clone was recorded once. The V gene is TRBV28, the J gene TRBJ2-7; TRBD2 might be the D (6 bases). This CDR3 has 15 amino acids. V dropped 6 bases and J dropped 1 base, with 16 bases sitting between them. Per the germline V gene, CDR1 is MDHEN and CDR2 is SYDVKM. The CDR3 here is CASRGTWRGSYEQYF. In nucleotides, the CDR3 is TGTGCCAGCAGGGGGACCTGGCGGGGTTCCTACGAGCAGTACTTC.

This clone was seen only once. The chain uses TRBV28 and TRBJ1-3; 8 bases match TRBD1. The length of the CDR3 is 15 residues. The V segment lost 7 bases and the J segment 0 bases; nucleotides outside the gene matches: 5. The germline CDR1 and CDR2 sequences are MDHEN and SYDVKM. In DNA, the CDR3 is TGTGCCAGCATCCCAGGGGGCCTCTCTGGAAACACCATATATTTT. It encodes CASIPGGLSGNTIYF.

The chain carries TRBV7-8 and TRBJ2-5; 10 bases match TRBD2. V was clipped by 5 bases and J by 4 bases; unmatched bases: 10. Germline assignment: CDR1 SGHVS and CDR2 FQNEAQ. CDR3 length equals 16 residues. CDR3 residues: CASSPSGRAGGETQYF. The CDR3 DNA reads TGTGCCAGCAGCCCCAGCGGGAGGGCCGGAGGAGAGACCCAGTACTTC.

The sample holds one count of this clone. The CDR3 DNA is TGTGCCAGCAGCTTTGCGGGAGCAGACACCGGGGAGCTGTTTTTT. This encodes CASSFAGADTGELFF. The rearrangement links TRBV7-3 to TRBJ2-2; TRBD2 aligns across 7 bases. CDR1 is SGHTA, CDR2 FQGTGA, per germline. V lost 3 bases to trimming and J lost 3 bases; unmatched junction nucleotides: 4. The CDR3 runs 15 residues.

V is TRBV27 and J is TRBJ2-1; 10 positions match TRBD2. V lost 6 bases, J lost 8 bases, and 7 bases stayed unmatched. From germline, CDR1 is MNHEY and CDR2 SMNVEV (reference sequence). CDR3 length equals 14 residues. CDR3 nucleotides: TGTGCCAGCAGCCTAGCGGGAGCGAAGTATGAGCAGTTCTTC. This codes for CASSLAGAKYEQFF.

The chain has TRBV30 and TRBJ1-2; weak D call: TRBD1 (6 bases). The CDR3 is made up of 14 amino acids. Germline-derived CDR1 and CDR2 are GTSNPN and SVGIG (reference sequence). V lost 3 bases and J lost 4, with 15 bases in between. DNA of the CDR3: TGTGCCTGGAGAGTCCGGTTGGACAGCTATGGCTACACCTTC. Translating it yields CAWRVRLDSYGYTF.

This clone was seen a few times. This chain links TRBV2 with TRBJ1-2; maybe TRBD1 (6 bases). The CDR3 length is 12 residues. V was shortened by 7 bases and J by 7 bases, with 13 bases between the two germline ends. Germline V gives CDR1 SNHLY, CDR2 FYNNEI. The CDR3 sequence: CASTVGGLGYTF. CDR3 DNA: TGTGCCAGCACCGTAGGGGGTCTTGGCTACACCTTC.

V usage is TRBV5-1 and J usage is TRBJ2-7; 9 bases match TRBD2. This CDR3 is built from 15 residues. V lost 4 bases and J lost 7; bases outside the gene matches: 12. Germline CDR1 and CDR2: SGHRS and YFSETQ. CDR3 amino acids: CASSRSGRNVGEQYF. The CDR3 nucleotides are TGCGCCAGCAGCCGGAGCGGGAGGAACGTGGGTGAGCAGTACTTC.

The rearrangement joins TRBV5-1 to TRBJ2-2, with 7 bases lining up with TRBD2. CDR1 is SGHRS and CDR2 is YFSETQ in the germline V gene. This CDR3 contains 14 residues. With V trimmed by 3 bases and J by 4 bases, 3 bases remained unmatched. As DNA, the CDR3 is TGCGCCAGCAGCTGGACTAGTTCCACCGGGGAGCTGTTTTTT. This gives the protein CASSWTSSTGELFF.

The V and J genes are TRBV6-4 and TRBJ1-5; TRBD1 is a possible D gene (5 bases). V dropped 5 bases and J dropped 7 bases, with 12 bases sitting between them. The CDR3 covers 13 residues. The germline V gene has CDR1 MRHNA and CDR2 SNTAGT. In DNA form, the CDR3 reads TGTGCCAGCAGTATAGATCAGGGACAGCCCCAGCATTTT. Translation: CASSIDQGQPQHF.

The J gene is TRBJ2-7, the V gene TRBV5-1; 7 bases align to TRBD2. Per the germline V gene, CDR1 is SGHRS and CDR2 is YFSETQ. CDR3 size: 15 residues. V dropped 2 bases and J dropped 0; count of bases not matched to a gene: 5. The CDR3 loop is CASSLPSGISYEQYF. In nucleotides, the CDR3 is TGCGCCAGCAGCTTACCCAGCGGGATCTCCTACGAGCAGTACTTC.

The chain links TRBV6-5 to TRBJ1-4; D gene uncertain. Between the trimmed V and J ends, which lost 6 bases and 5 bases, there was a span of 13 bases. This CDR3 contains 14 residues. Germline V gives CDR1 MNHEY, CDR2 SVGAGI. The CDR3 region is CASSRYHENEKLFF. The CDR3 nucleotides are TGTGCCAGCAGCCGATATCACGAGAATGAAAAACTGTTTTTT.